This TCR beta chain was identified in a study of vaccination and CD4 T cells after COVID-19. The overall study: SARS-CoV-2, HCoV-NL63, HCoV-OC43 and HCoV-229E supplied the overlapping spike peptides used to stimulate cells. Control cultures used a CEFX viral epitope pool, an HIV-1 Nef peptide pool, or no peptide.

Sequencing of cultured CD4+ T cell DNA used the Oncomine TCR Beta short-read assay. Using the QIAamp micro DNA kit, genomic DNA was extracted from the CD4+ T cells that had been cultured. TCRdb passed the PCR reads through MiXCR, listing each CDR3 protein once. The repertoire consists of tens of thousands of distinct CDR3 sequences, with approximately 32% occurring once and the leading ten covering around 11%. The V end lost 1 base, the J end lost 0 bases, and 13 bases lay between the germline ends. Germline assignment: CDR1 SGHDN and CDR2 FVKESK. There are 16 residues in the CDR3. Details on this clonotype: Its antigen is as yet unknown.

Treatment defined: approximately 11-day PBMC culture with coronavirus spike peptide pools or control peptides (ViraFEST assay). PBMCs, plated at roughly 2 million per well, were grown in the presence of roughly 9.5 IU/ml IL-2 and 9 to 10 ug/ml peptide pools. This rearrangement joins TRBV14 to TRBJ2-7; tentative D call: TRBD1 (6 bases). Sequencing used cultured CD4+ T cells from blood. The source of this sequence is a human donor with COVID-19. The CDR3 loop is CASSQASGANSYEQYF. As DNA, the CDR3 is TGTGCCAGCAGCCAAGCTTCAGGGGCTAACTCCTACGAGCAGTACTTC.